Below are 23 T cell receptor beta chains sequenced from a single sample in a study of beta chain features in type 1 diabetes. The whole isolated RNA underwent reverse transcription, so sequencing captured expressed TCRB transcripts. Using immunoSEQ multiplex PCR, the repertoire was profiled, and TCRdb retains in-frame clones only, with some absent. Of about 900,000 clones listed, 15% to 20% are singletons. Material: naive CD4+ T cells from blood. The receptors stem from a woman between 18 and 30 years old in good health.

V and J are TRBV10-3 and TRBJ2-4; tentative D call: TRBD2 (7 bases). The CDR3 extends over 15 amino acids. Germline V gene data show CDR1 as ENHRY and CDR2 as SYGVKD. V lost 6 bases, J lost 11 bases, and 23 bases lay in between. CDR3 loop: CAIRASGTNEGVQYF. The DNA for the CDR3 is TGTGCCATCAGGGCCTCCGGGACTAATGAGGGGGTTCAGTACTTC.

The gene calls are TRBV5-1 and TRBJ2-7; TRBD2 matches 8 bases. This CDR3 is 16 amino acids long. Trimming at V came to 7 bases and at J to 5 bases, leaving 17 bases not matched to a gene. The germline V gene encodes CDR1 SGHRS and CDR2 YFSETQ. CDR3 bases: TGCGCCAGCCCACCCAAGATAGCGGGAAGAATTCACGAGCAGTACTTC. Translation gives CASPPKIAGRIHEQYF.

This clone was seen only a few times. V usage is TRBV6-1 and J usage is TRBJ2-2; D gene ambiguous. Trimming shortened V by 10 bases and J by 0 bases, and 9 bases separated the two germline ends. Germline V gives CDR1 MNHNS, CDR2 SASEGT. The CDR3 contains 13 residues. As DNA, the CDR3 is TGTGCCATACGTGGGGCGAACACCGGGGAGCTGTTTTTT. Its protein product is CAIRGANTGELFF.

In its sample, this clone was seen a few times. This sequence joins TRBV19 and TRBJ1-5; weak D call: TRBD1 (6 bases). Trimming pared 8 bases from V and 6 bases from J, leaving 23 bases between. CDR1 is LNHDA, CDR2 SQIVND, per germline (reference sequence). The CDR3 sequence is 16 residues long. CDR3 sequence reads: CASHSQGIRRGQPQHF. CDR3 in DNA: TGTGCCAGTCACAGTCAGGGGATTCGAAGGGGTCAGCCCCAGCATTTT.

The genes are TRBV7-2 and TRBJ1-2; 8 bases agree with TRBD1. There are 15 residues in the CDR3. Looked up from germline, CDR1 is SGHTA and CDR2 is FQGNSA. J gave up 5 bases and V 5 bases, and 10 bases lay outside the gene matches. The CDR3 loop is CASSPRQGSGYGYTF. The CDR3 nucleotides are TGTGCCAGCAGCCCGCGACAGGGGTCGGGTTATGGCTACACCTTC.

The J gene is TRBJ2-3, the V gene TRBV27; the D is unclear. V was shortened by 8 bases and J by 6 bases, with 15 bases between the two germline ends. The CDR3 extends over 13 amino acids. Per germline, CDR1 MNHEY and CDR2 SMNVEV (reference sequence). The DNA of the CDR3 is TGTGCCAGCGGGAAGGGTTATAAGGATACGCAGTATTTT. Amino acid sequence: CASGKGYKDTQYF.

This clone showed up just a few times. The chain carries TRBV25-1 and TRBJ2-1; D unclear. The CDR3 extends over 13 amino acids. The germline CDR1 and CDR2 sequences are MGHDK and SYGVNS. V lost 3 bases and J 6 bases, leaving 9 bases between the germline ends. CDR3 nucleotide sequence: TGTGCCAGCAGTGAGAGATGGGGCAATGAGCAGTTCTTC. Translation gives CASSERWGNEQFF.

This chain links TRBV6-6 with TRBJ1-5, with TRBD1 as a possible D gene (5 bases). The germline gives CDR1 MNHNY, CDR2 SVGAGI (reference sequence). Trimming shortened V by 4 bases and J by 7 bases, and 17 bases separated the two germline ends. The CDR3 is 15 amino acids. Here the CDR3 reads CASSSQGAGQQPQHF. The CDR3 DNA is TGTGCCAGCAGTTCACAAGGGGCAGGACAACAGCCCCAGCATTTT.

This clone was seen a handful of times. The rearrangement joins TRBV5-4 to TRBJ2-1, with D hard to call. V was cut by 0 bases and J by 0 bases, with 4 bases left in between. From germline, CDR1 is SGHNT and CDR2 YYREEE (reference sequence). CDR3 length: 14 residues. The CDR3 reads CASSLDSSYNEQFF. Written as DNA, the CDR3 is TGTGCCAGCAGCTTGGATAGCTCCTACAATGAGCAGTTCTTC.

This clone was recorded a few times. This chain links TRBV28 with TRBJ2-7; tentatively, D is TRBD2 (6 bases). The germline V gene has CDR1 MDHEN and CDR2 SYDVKM. This CDR3 contains 15 residues. Trimming left V 7 bases short and J 9 bases short, with 25 bases between. The CDR3: CASISAASDTTRQYF. In nucleotides, the CDR3 is TGTGCCAGCATCTCGGCGGCTAGCGATACTACGAGGCAGTACTTC.

This chain links TRBV11-3 with TRBJ2-1, with 7 bases lining up with TRBD2. The germline CDR1 and CDR2 sequences are SGHNT and YENEEA. This CDR3 comprises 15 residues. Germline trimming cut 5 bases from V and 7 bases from J; bases unmatched to any gene: 11. CDR3 protein: CASSPVPGGLNEQFF. For the CDR3, the DNA is TGTGCCAGCAGCCCCGTCCCGGGAGGACTAAATGAGCAGTTCTTC.

This clone came up a few times. J is TRBJ1-5 and V is TRBV4-1; D might be TRBD1 (5 bases). Germline CDR1 is MGHRA and CDR2 is YSYEKL. Trimming left V 0 bases short and J 0 bases short, with 15 bases between. This CDR3 is 18 amino acids long. The CDR3 coding sequence is TGCGCCAGCAGCCAAGATCGATACGGGACGGGTAGCAATCAGCCCCAGCATTTT. This gives the protein CASSQDRYGTGSNQPQHF.

This clone was observed a handful of times. This chain uses TRBV7-2 with TRBJ2-7; D remains ambiguous. With 5 bases removed from V and 3 bases from J, the gap between germline ends came to 11 bases. The CDR3 has 13 amino acids. Germline V gives CDR1 SGHTA, CDR2 FQGNSA. The CDR3 loop reads CASSLRSYYEQYF. CDR3 coding DNA: TGTGCCAGCAGCCTCCGGAGTTACTACGAGCAGTACTTC. Looking up the rest from reference TRBV7-2 and TRBJ2-7 gives the full variable domain: GAGVSQSPSNKVTEKGKDVELRCDPISGHTALYWYRQSLGQGLEFLIYFQGNSAPDKSGLPSDRFSAERTGGSVSTLTIQRTQQEDSAVYLCASSLRSYYEQYFGPGTRLTVT.

The sample holds a few counts of this clone. J is TRBJ2-2 and V is TRBV27; D is undetermined. This CDR3 comprises 15 residues. Trimming cost V 4 bases and J 2 bases, with 11 bases left between them. In germline, CDR1 is MNHEY, CDR2 SMNVEV (reference sequence). The CDR3 loop reads CASSSGLFNTGELFF. As DNA, the CDR3 is TGTGCCAGCAGTTCCGGGCTTTTTAACACCGGGGAGCTGTTTTTT.

The rearrangement links TRBV5-1 to TRBJ2-7; TRBD1 is a possible D gene (7 bases). CDR3 length equals 14 residues. Per the germline V gene, CDR1 is SGHRS and CDR2 is YFSETQ. V lost 4 bases and J lost 2, with 13 bases in between. CDR3 protein: CASSDQGGPYEQYF. The CDR3 DNA reads TGCGCCAGCAGCGACCAGGGGGGACCCTACGAGCAGTACTTC.

This clone was seen a few times. The rearrangement uses TRBV2 and TRBJ2-2; TRBD1 might be the D (5 bases). The germline gives CDR1 SNHLY, CDR2 FYNNEI. The CDR3 totals 13 residues. V was pared by 7 bases and J by 6 bases, with 12 bases between. This CDR3 reads CASNAGKSGELFF. The CDR3 nucleotides are TGTGCCAGCAACGCAGGGAAATCCGGGGAGCTGTTTTTT. The whole variable domain, filled in from reference TRBV2 and TRBJ2-2, reads EPEVTQTPSHQVTQMGQEVILRCVPISNHLYFYWYRQILGQKVEFLVSFYNNEISEKSEIFDDQFSVERPDGSNFTLKIRSTKLEDSAMYFCASNAGKSGELFFGEGSRLTVL.

This CDR3 is CASSPRATGAQGTDTQYF. CDR3 coding DNA: TGTGCCAGCTCACCACGGGCGACAGGGGCGCAGGGCACAGATACGCAGTATTTT. J is TRBJ2-3 and V is TRBV18; 8 bases fit TRBD1. This CDR3 is built from 18 residues. The germline V gene encodes CDR1 KGHSH and CDR2 LQKENI. Unmatched junction bases numbered 10, after V lost 1 base and J lost 1 base.

This clone appeared a few times. CDR3 sequence reads: CASSSIAGGGDEQFF. In nucleotides, the CDR3 is TGCGCCAGCAGCTCTATAGCGGGAGGGGGAGATGAGCAGTTCTTC. The chain uses TRBV5-1 and TRBJ2-1; TRBD2 agrees at 11 bases. The CDR3 totals 15 residues. Germline CDR1 is SGHRS and CDR2 is YFSETQ. The trim removed 3 bases at V and 8 bases at J, leaving 7 bases unmatched.

This sequence joins TRBV5-4 and TRBJ1-3, with D unclear. Germline assignment: CDR1 SGHNT and CDR2 YYREEE (reference sequence). The germline V and J ends were trimmed by 4 bases and 1 base, with 9 bases remaining between them. The CDR3 sequence is 14 residues long. The CDR3 nucleotides are TGTGCCAGCAGCCGTTTAGGGTCTGGAAACACCATATATTTT. It codes for CASSRLGSGNTIYF.

The chain links TRBV7-9 to TRBJ2-7, with D tentatively TRBD1 (6 bases). Trimming removed 5 bases at V and 3 bases at J, with 11 bases between. From germline, CDR1 is SEHNR and CDR2 FQNEAQ (reference sequence). This CDR3 comprises 13 residues. The CDR3 nucleotides are TGTGCCAGCAGCCCCAGGGGTAACTACGAGCAGTACTTC. It is translated as CASSPRGNYEQYF.

This clone showed up just a few times. The V gene is TRBV19, the J gene TRBJ2-1; weak D call: TRBD1 (6 bases). The V end lost 5 bases, the J end lost 4 bases, and 15 bases lay between the germline ends. The length of the CDR3 is 15 residues. Germline V gene data show CDR1 as LNHDA and CDR2 as SQIVND (reference sequence). Written as DNA, the CDR3 is TGTGCCAGTAGTCCGGGGCAGGGGCCTTACAATGAGCAGTTCTTC. Encoded protein: CASSPGQGPYNEQFF.

This clone was recorded a few times. The genes are TRBV9 and TRBJ2-1; TRBD2 agrees at 7 bases. Germline V gene lookup returns CDR1 SGDLS and CDR2 YYNGEE. V gave up 4 bases and J gave up 9 bases; unmatched junction bases: 7. The CDR3 is made up of 13 amino acids. The CDR3 region has the DNA TGTGCCAGCAGCTTCCAGACTAGCAGTGAGCAGTTCTTC. It encodes CASSFQTSSEQFF.

V usage is TRBV10-3 and J usage is TRBJ2-7, with 8 positions matching TRBD1. Unmatched junction bases numbered 6, after V lost 3 bases and J lost 5 bases. The CDR3 runs 14 residues. The germline V gene has CDR1 ENHRY and CDR2 SYGVKD. CDR3: CAISDGQGGHEQYF. The DNA for the CDR3 is TGTGCCATCAGTGATGGACAGGGCGGCCACGAGCAGTACTTC.